The rows below give T cell receptor beta chains drawn from one sample of a study of blood T cell repertoires in COVID-19. Repertoires were generated with immunoSEQ multiplex PCR, while TCRdb's copy carries only in-frame clones and drops some. This sample carries approximately 500,000 clones, 70% to 90% of them seen once, and the ten largest clones take roughly 7.4%. The sequencing sample was made of peripheral blood. The receptors derive from a woman between 50 and 59 years old with COVID-19, enrolled during active disease. Each CDR3 is given with its conserved first and last residue. The order of the fields is clone size, V gene, J gene, CDR3 length, D gene, CDR3 protein, CDR3 DNA. A D gene is named only where the DNA matches it firmly. The size of a clone is reported for some rows only, either as once, few or many, or as a class for expanded clones.

clone size: NA; V gene: TRBV3-1/TRBV3-2; J gene: TRBJ1-5; CDR3 length: 15; D gene: TRBD1; CDR3 protein: CASSPGQGSNQPQHF; CDR3 DNA: TGTGCCAGCAGTCCTGGACAGGGAAGCAATCAGCCCCAGCATTTT
clone size: NA; V gene: TRBV19; J gene: TRBJ2-5; CDR3 length: 14; D gene: TRBD1; CDR3 protein: CASNPGRGSETQYF; CDR3 DNA: TGTGCCAGTAATCCGGGCAGGGGGTCTGAGACCCAGTACTTC
clone size: NA; V gene: TRBV2; J gene: TRBJ1-5; CDR3 length: 13; D gene: TRBD1; CDR3 protein: CASMGDSFQPQHF; CDR3 DNA: TGTGCCAGCATGGGGGACAGCTTTCAGCCCCAGCATTTT
clone size: once; V gene: TRBV23-1; J gene: TRBJ1-2; CDR3 length: 14; D gene: TRBD1; CDR3 protein: CASKTGEQSYGYTF; CDR3 DNA: TGCGCCAGCAAAACAGGGGAGCAAAGCTATGGCTACACCTTC
clone size: NA; V gene: TRBV19; J gene: TRBJ2-5; CDR3 length: 15; D gene: TRBD2; CDR3 protein: CASSIADREGETQYF; CDR3 DNA: TGTGCCAGTAGTATAGCCGACCGGGAGGGCGAGACCCAGTACTTC
clone size: NA; V gene: TRBV12-3/TRBV12-4; J gene: TRBJ2-7; CDR3 length: 13; D gene: NA; CDR3 protein: CASSTGLPYEQYF; CDR3 DNA: TGTGCCAGCAGCACGGGACTTCCCTACGAGCAGTACTTC
clone size: once; V gene: TRBV3-1/TRBV3-2; J gene: TRBJ1-2; CDR3 length: 15; D gene: NA; CDR3 protein: CASSQDIGAWKGYTF; CDR3 DNA: TGTGCCAGCAGCCAAGATATAGGGGCGTGGAAAGGCTACACCTTC
clone size: NA; V gene: TRBV5-6; J gene: TRBJ1-5; CDR3 length: 15; D gene: NA; CDR3 protein: CASSFSPLNNQPQHF; CDR3 DNA: TGTGCCAGCAGTTTTAGTCCTTTAAATAATCAGCCCCAGCATTTT
clone size: NA; V gene: TRBV5-6; J gene: TRBJ2-4; CDR3 length: 13; D gene: NA; CDR3 protein: CASSLKGKNIQYF; CDR3 DNA: TGTGCCAGCAGCTTGAAGGGGAAAAACATTCAGTACTTC
clone size: NA; V gene: TRBV5-1; J gene: TRBJ1-1; CDR3 length: 11; D gene: NA; CDR3 protein: CASSDGTARFF; CDR3 DNA: TGCGCCAGCAGCGATGGAACGGCGCGGTTCTTT
clone size: NA; V gene: TRBV30; J gene: TRBJ1-4; CDR3 length: 12; D gene: TRBD1; CDR3 protein: CASDRTNEKLFF; CDR3 DNA: TGTGCCTCGGACAGGACTAATGAAAAACTGTTTTTT
clone size: NA; V gene: TRBV5-1; J gene: TRBJ1-4; CDR3 length: 15; D gene: TRBD1; CDR3 protein: CASSPGQGANEKLFF; CDR3 DNA: TGCGCCAGCAGCCCAGGACAGGGGGCTAATGAAAAACTGTTTTTT
clone size: NA; V gene: TRBV7-9; J gene: TRBJ1-5; CDR3 length: 15; D gene: TRBD1; CDR3 protein: CASSFRGQGDQPQHF; CDR3 DNA: TGTGCCAGCAGCTTCAGAGGACAGGGAGATCAGCCCCAGCATTTT
clone size: NA; V gene: TRBV3-1/TRBV3-2; J gene: TRBJ2-3; CDR3 length: 16; D gene: TRBD2; CDR3 protein: CASSPTSGASTDTQYF; CDR3 DNA: TGTGCCAGCAGCCCGACTAGCGGGGCCAGCACAGATACGCAGTATTTT
clone size: NA; V gene: TRBV20-1; J gene: TRBJ2-5; CDR3 length: 11; D gene: NA; CDR3 protein: CSAREGGTQYF; CDR3 DNA: TGCAGTGCTAGAGAAGGGGGGACCCAGTACTTC
clone size: NA; V gene: TRBV6-6; J gene: TRBJ2-7; CDR3 length: 15; D gene: NA; CDR3 protein: CASSWSVGGPYEQYF; CDR3 DNA: TGTGCCAGCAGTTGGTCCGTCGGGGGGCCGTACGAGCAGTACTTC
clone size: few; V gene: TRBV28; J gene: TRBJ2-2; CDR3 length: 15; D gene: NA; CDR3 protein: CASSFGQSSAGELFF; CDR3 DNA: TGTGCCAGCAGTTTTGGCCAGTCGTCTGCCGGGGAGCTGTTTTTT
clone size: NA; V gene: TRBV6-5; J gene: TRBJ1-1; CDR3 length: 14; D gene: TRBD1; CDR3 protein: CASSYSSGGGRAFF; CDR3 DNA: TGTGCCAGCAGTTACTCGTCAGGGGGAGGAAGAGCTTTCTTT
clone size: NA; V gene: TRBV15; J gene: TRBJ2-3; CDR3 length: 16; D gene: NA; CDR3 protein: CATSRGGRVSTDTQYF; CDR3 DNA: TGTGCCACCAGCAGAGGGGGGCGGGTAAGCACAGATACGCAGTATTTT
clone size: once; V gene: TRBV12-3/TRBV12-4; J gene: TRBJ1-2; CDR3 length: 13; D gene: TRBD1; CDR3 protein: CASSFGTGVGYTF; CDR3 DNA: TGTGCCAGCAGTTTTGGGACAGGGGTTGGCTACACCTTC
clone size: once; V gene: TRBV29-1; J gene: TRBJ2-1; CDR3 length: 14; D gene: TRBD1; CDR3 protein: CSSTTGGAYNEQFF; CDR3 DNA: TGCAGCTCCACGACAGGGGGCGCCTACAATGAGCAGTTCTTC
clone size: NA; V gene: TRBV6-5; J gene: TRBJ1-5; CDR3 length: 16; D gene: NA; CDR3 protein: CASSYSPVYSNQPQHF; CDR3 DNA: TGTGCCAGCAGTTACTCTCCGGTCTATAGCAATCAGCCCCAGCATTTT
clone size: NA; V gene: TRBV30; J gene: TRBJ1-2; CDR3 length: 13; D gene: NA; CDR3 protein: CARKGQGPWGYTF; CDR3 DNA: TGTGCCCGCAAAGGTCAGGGTCCTTGGGGCTACACCTTC
clone size: NA; V gene: TRBV9; J gene: TRBJ1-5; CDR3 length: 14; D gene: NA; CDR3 protein: CASSVGAGNQPQHF; CDR3 DNA: TGTGCCAGCAGCGTAGGAGCAGGGAATCAGCCCCAGCATTTT
clone size: NA; V gene: TRBV30; J gene: TRBJ1-5; CDR3 length: 13; D gene: NA; CDR3 protein: CAWRRGSNQPQHF; CDR3 DNA: TGTGCCTGGAGAAGGGGTAGCAATCAGCCCCAGCATTTT
clone size: NA; V gene: TRBV3-1/TRBV3-2; J gene: TRBJ1-1; CDR3 length: 14; D gene: NA; CDR3 protein: CASSRSEVNTEAFF; CDR3 DNA: TGTGCCAGCAGCCGCTCGGAGGTGAACACTGAAGCTTTCTTT
clone size: NA; V gene: TRBV2; J gene: TRBJ1-2; CDR3 length: 15; D gene: TRBD1; CDR3 protein: CASGSGTGVSYGYTF; CDR3 DNA: TGTGCCAGCGGATCCGGGACAGGGGTCAGCTATGGCTACACCTTC
clone size: once; V gene: TRBV5-5; J gene: TRBJ1-2; CDR3 length: 15; D gene: TRBD1; CDR3 protein: CASIDRDRADYGYTF; CDR3 DNA: TGTGCCAGCATCGATCGAGACAGGGCAGACTATGGCTACACCTTC
clone size: NA; V gene: TRBV11-2; J gene: TRBJ1-5; CDR3 length: 13; D gene: NA; CDR3 protein: CASSLEAHQPQHF; CDR3 DNA: TGTGCCAGCAGCTTGGAGGCACACCAGCCCCAGCATTTT
clone size: NA; V gene: TRBV11-3; J gene: TRBJ2-3; CDR3 length: 15; D gene: NA; CDR3 protein: CASSPGTKSTDTQYF; CDR3 DNA: TGTGCCAGCTCCCCCGGGACAAAAAGCACAGATACGCAGTATTTT
clone size: NA; V gene: TRBV5-6; J gene: TRBJ1-6; CDR3 length: 15; D gene: NA; CDR3 protein: CASSITRVLGSPLHF; CDR3 DNA: TGTGCCAGCAGCATTACGAGGGTTTTGGGGTCACCCCTCCACTTT
clone size: NA; V gene: TRBV6-5; J gene: TRBJ2-1; CDR3 length: 13; D gene: NA; CDR3 protein: CASSYPEGVEQFF; CDR3 DNA: TGTGCCAGCAGTTACCCAGAGGGGGTAGAGCAGTTCTTC
clone size: NA; V gene: TRBV9; J gene: TRBJ2-7; CDR3 length: 13; D gene: TRBD2; CDR3 protein: CASSPMGGYEQYF; CDR3 DNA: TGTGCCAGCAGCCCTATGGGGGGGTACGAGCAGTACTTC
clone size: NA; V gene: TRBV7-2; J gene: TRBJ1-3; CDR3 length: 14; D gene: NA; CDR3 protein: CASSLSRSGNTIYF; CDR3 DNA: TGTGCCAGCAGCTTAAGTCGGTCTGGAAACACCATATATTTT
clone size: NA; V gene: TRBV30; J gene: TRBJ2-5; CDR3 length: 12; D gene: NA; CDR3 protein: CAWSTNQETQYF; CDR3 DNA: TGTGCCTGGAGCACTAACCAAGAGACCCAGTACTTC
clone size: NA; V gene: TRBV4-1; J gene: TRBJ1-1; CDR3 length: 16; D gene: TRBD1; CDR3 protein: CASSQRGQGPNTEAFF; CDR3 DNA: TGCGCCAGCAGCCAAAGGGGACAGGGACCGAACACTGAAGCTTTCTTT
clone size: NA; V gene: TRBV12-3/TRBV12-4; J gene: TRBJ2-5; CDR3 length: 12; D gene: NA; CDR3 protein: CASSRPLETQYF; CDR3 DNA: TGTGCCAGCAGTCGTCCCCTAGAGACCCAGTACTTC
clone size: NA; V gene: TRBV6-5; J gene: TRBJ1-1; CDR3 length: 14; D gene: TRBD1; CDR3 protein: CASTMGQGLTEAFF; CDR3 DNA: TGTGCCAGCACCATGGGACAGGGATTGACTGAAGCTTTCTTT
clone size: NA; V gene: TRBV10-3; J gene: TRBJ1-6; CDR3 length: 14; D gene: TRBD1; CDR3 protein: CAIRADRDNSPLHF; CDR3 DNA: TGTGCCATCAGAGCGGACAGGGATAATTCACCCCTCCACTTT
clone size: NA; V gene: TRBV27; J gene: TRBJ1-2; CDR3 length: 17; D gene: NA; CDR3 protein: CASKSRAGKFKNYGYTF; CDR3 DNA: TGTGCCAGCAAGTCTCGGGCAGGGAAGTTTAAGAACTATGGCTACACCTTC
clone size: NA; V gene: TRBV5-1; J gene: TRBJ1-4; CDR3 length: 13; D gene: NA; CDR3 protein: CASSIREGEKLFF; CDR3 DNA: TGCGCCAGCAGTATACGGGAGGGCGAAAAACTGTTTTTT
clone size: NA; V gene: TRBV21-1; J gene: TRBJ2-3; CDR3 length: 16; D gene: NA; CDR3 protein: CASSTPSGGVPDTQYF; CDR3 DNA: TGTGCCAGCAGCACACCTAGCGGGGGGGTACCAGATACGCAGTATTTT
clone size: NA; V gene: TRBV30; J gene: TRBJ2-7; CDR3 length: 12; D gene: TRBD1; CDR3 protein: CAWTDRVDEQYF; CDR3 DNA: TGTGCCTGGACGGACAGGGTAGACGAGCAGTACTTC
clone size: NA; V gene: TRBV6-5; J gene: TRBJ1-2; CDR3 length: 14; D gene: TRBD1; CDR3 protein: CASSYGGGAEGYTF; CDR3 DNA: TGTGCCAGCAGTTACGGAGGGGGCGCGGAAGGCTACACCTTC
clone size: NA; V gene: TRBV6-5; J gene: TRBJ1-3; CDR3 length: 15; D gene: NA; CDR3 protein: CASSYSRLSGNTIYF; CDR3 DNA: TGTGCCAGCAGTTACTCGAGACTCTCTGGAAACACCATATATTTT
clone size: NA; V gene: TRBV7-9; J gene: TRBJ1-5; CDR3 length: 17; D gene: NA; CDR3 protein: CASSSNPDGGPGQPQHF; CDR3 DNA: TGTGCCAGCAGCTCAAATCCCGACGGCGGGCCCGGACAGCCCCAGCATTTT
clone size: once; V gene: TRBV6-1; J gene: TRBJ1-2; CDR3 length: 12; D gene: NA; CDR3 protein: CASSEASYGYTF; CDR3 DNA: TGTGCCAGCAGTGAGGCTTCCTATGGCTACACCTTC
clone size: NA; V gene: TRBV30; J gene: TRBJ1-2; CDR3 length: 13; D gene: NA; CDR3 protein: CAWSVSPNYGYTF; CDR3 DNA: TGTGCCTGGAGTGTCTCTCCTAACTATGGCTACACCTTC
clone size: NA; V gene: TRBV11-2; J gene: TRBJ2-5; CDR3 length: 16; D gene: TRBD2; CDR3 protein: CASSSARGRGVETQYF; CDR3 DNA: TGTGCCAGCAGCTCCGCCCGGGGGCGGGGGGTGGAGACCCAGTACTTC
clone size: once; V gene: TRBV4-1; J gene: TRBJ1-5; CDR3 length: 16; D gene: NA; CDR3 protein: CASSQVFPTVNQPQHF; CDR3 DNA: TGCGCCAGCAGCCAAGTTTTTCCCACAGTTAATCAGCCCCAGCATTTT
clone size: NA; V gene: TRBV5-1; J gene: TRBJ1-1; CDR3 length: 11; D gene: TRBD1; CDR3 protein: CASSRDREAFF; CDR3 DNA: TGCGCCAGCAGCCGGGACAGGGAAGCTTTCTTT
clone size: NA; V gene: TRBV27; J gene: TRBJ2-7; CDR3 length: 15; D gene: NA; CDR3 protein: CASSGLLGFNGEQYF; CDR3 DNA: TGTGCCAGCAGTGGACTCTTGGGGTTTAACGGCGAGCAGTACTTC
clone size: NA; V gene: TRBV18; J gene: TRBJ1-1; CDR3 length: 16; D gene: NA; CDR3 protein: CASSPPRVGRLTEAFF; CDR3 DNA: TGTGCCAGCTCACCACCCCGGGTGGGGAGGCTAACTGAAGCTTTCTTT
clone size: NA; V gene: TRBV11-2; J gene: TRBJ2-7; CDR3 length: 15; D gene: TRBD1; CDR3 protein: CASSLTGTGDYEQYF; CDR3 DNA: TGTGCCAGCAGCTTAACCGGGACAGGCGACTACGAGCAGTACTTC
clone size: NA; V gene: TRBV18; J gene: TRBJ1-5; CDR3 length: 14; D gene: NA; CDR3 protein: CASSRDRNNQPQHF; CDR3 DNA: TGTGCCAGCTCACGAGACAGAAACAATCAGCCCCAGCATTTT
clone size: NA; V gene: TRBV5-1; J gene: TRBJ1-3; CDR3 length: 15; D gene: TRBD1; CDR3 protein: CASSFDRGSGNTIYF; CDR3 DNA: TGCGCCAGCAGCTTCGACAGGGGCTCTGGAAACACCATATATTTT
clone size: once; V gene: TRBV7-9; J gene: TRBJ2-5; CDR3 length: 11; D gene: NA; CDR3 protein: CASSSLETQYF; CDR3 DNA: TGTGCCAGCAGCTCCTTAGAGACCCAGTACTTC
clone size: NA; V gene: TRBV9; J gene: TRBJ1-1; CDR3 length: 13; D gene: NA; CDR3 protein: CASSVEWGPEAFF; CDR3 DNA: TGTGCCAGCAGCGTAGAATGGGGCCCAGAAGCTTTCTTT
clone size: NA; V gene: TRBV18; J gene: TRBJ2-5; CDR3 length: 13; D gene: NA; CDR3 protein: CASSPDSGETQYF; CDR3 DNA: TGTGCCAGCTCTCCTGATTCCGGGGAGACCCAGTACTTC
clone size: NA; V gene: TRBV27; J gene: TRBJ1-1; CDR3 length: 14; D gene: NA; CDR3 protein: CASSLARPSMRAFF; CDR3 DNA: TGTGCCAGCAGTTTAGCCCGGCCTTCCATGAGGGCTTTCTTT